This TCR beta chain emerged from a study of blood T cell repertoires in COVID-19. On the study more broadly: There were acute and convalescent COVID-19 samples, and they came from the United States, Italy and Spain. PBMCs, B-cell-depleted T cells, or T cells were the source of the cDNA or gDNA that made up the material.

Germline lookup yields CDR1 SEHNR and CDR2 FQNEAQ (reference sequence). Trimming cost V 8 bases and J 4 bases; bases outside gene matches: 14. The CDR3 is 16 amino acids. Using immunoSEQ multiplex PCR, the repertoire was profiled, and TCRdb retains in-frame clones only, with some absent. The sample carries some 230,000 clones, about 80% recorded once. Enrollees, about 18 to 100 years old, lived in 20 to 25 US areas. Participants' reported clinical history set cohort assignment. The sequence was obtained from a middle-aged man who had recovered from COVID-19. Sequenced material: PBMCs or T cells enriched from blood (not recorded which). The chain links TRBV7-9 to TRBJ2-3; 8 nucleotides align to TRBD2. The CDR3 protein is CASFWSLAGYADTQYF. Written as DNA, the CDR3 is TGTGCCAGCTTCTGGTCCTTAGCGGGGTACGCAGATACGCAGTATTTT. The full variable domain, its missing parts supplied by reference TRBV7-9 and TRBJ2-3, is DTGVSQNPRHKITKRGQNVTFRCDPISEHNRLYWYRQTLGQGPEFLTYFQNEAQLEKSRLLSDRFSAERPKGSFSTLEIQRTEQGDSAMYLCASFWSLAGYADTQYFGPGTRLTVL.